This T cell receptor beta chain comes out of a study of cytomegalovirus exposure and HLA in healthy donors. The PCR made use of 60 Vbeta and 13 Jbeta primers. Repertoires were generated with immunoSEQ multiplex PCR, while TCRdb's copy carries only in-frame clones and drops some. The data contain around 110,000 clones, 55% to 85% of them singletons. V trimming: 6 bases; J trimming: 6 bases; junction bases outside the gene matches: 7. The CDR3 covers 14 residues. CDR1 SNHLY and CDR2 FYNNEI come from the germline V gene. This clonotype was obtained from a man younger than 40 in good health and CMV-seronegative. This chain connects TRBV2 to TRBJ1-4; 7 nucleotides match TRBD1. Sequences were obtained from PBMCs. CDR3 residues: CASSSDRRDEKLFF. The CDR3 DNA reads as TGTGCCAGCAGCTCGGACAGGAGGGATGAAAAACTGTTTTTT. The full variable domain, completed using reference TRBV2 and TRBJ1-4, is EPEVTQTPSHQVTQMGQEVILRCVPISNHLYFYWYRQILGQKVEFLVSFYNNEISEKSEIFDDQFSVERPDGSNFTLKIRSTKLEDSAMYFCASSSDRRDEKLFFGSGTQLSVL.